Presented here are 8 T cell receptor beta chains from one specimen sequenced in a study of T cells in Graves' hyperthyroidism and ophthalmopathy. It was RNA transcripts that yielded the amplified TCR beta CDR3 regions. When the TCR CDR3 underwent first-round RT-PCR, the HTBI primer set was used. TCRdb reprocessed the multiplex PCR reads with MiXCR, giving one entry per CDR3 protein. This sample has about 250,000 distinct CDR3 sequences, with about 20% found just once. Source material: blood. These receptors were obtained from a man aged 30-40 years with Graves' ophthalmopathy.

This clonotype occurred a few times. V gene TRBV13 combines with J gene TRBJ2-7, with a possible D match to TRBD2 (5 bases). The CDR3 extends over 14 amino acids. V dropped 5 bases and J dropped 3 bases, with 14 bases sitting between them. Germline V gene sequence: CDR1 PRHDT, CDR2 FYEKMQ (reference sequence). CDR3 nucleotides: TGTGCCAGCAGCCCCCGGGGTAGCGTCTACGAGCAGTACTTC. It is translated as CASSPRGSVYEQYF.

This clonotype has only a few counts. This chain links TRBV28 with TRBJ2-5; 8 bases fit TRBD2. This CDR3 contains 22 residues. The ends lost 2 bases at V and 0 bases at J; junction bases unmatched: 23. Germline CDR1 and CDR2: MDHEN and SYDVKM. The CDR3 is CASSLEIAEGSGRRGYQETQYF. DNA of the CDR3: TGTGCCAGCAGTTTAGAGATAGCTGAGGGAAGCGGGAGACGAGGGTACCAAGAGACCCAGTACTTC.

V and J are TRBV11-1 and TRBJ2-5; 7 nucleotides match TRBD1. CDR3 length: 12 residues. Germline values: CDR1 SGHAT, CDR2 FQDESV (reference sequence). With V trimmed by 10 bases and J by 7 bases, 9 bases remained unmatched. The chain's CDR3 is CATRGGRGTQYF. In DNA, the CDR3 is TGTGCCACCAGAGGGGGCCGGGGGACCCAGTACTTC. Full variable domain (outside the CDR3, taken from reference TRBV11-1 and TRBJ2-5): EAEVAQSPRYKITEKSQAVAFWCDPISGHATLYWYRQILGQGPELLVQFQDESVVDDSQLPKDRFSAERLKGVDSTLKIQPAELGDSAMYLCATRGGRGTQYFGPGTRLLVL.

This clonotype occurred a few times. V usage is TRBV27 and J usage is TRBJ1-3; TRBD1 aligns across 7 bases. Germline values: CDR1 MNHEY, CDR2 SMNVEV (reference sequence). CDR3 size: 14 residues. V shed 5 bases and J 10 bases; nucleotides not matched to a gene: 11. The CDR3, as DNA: TGTGCCAGCAGTAACGGACAGGTGGCCGGGACCATATATTTT. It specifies CASSNGQVAGTIYF.

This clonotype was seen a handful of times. DNA of the CDR3: TGCAGTGCTCGCAGGGGGGGGAGAACAGATACGCAGTATTTT. Its translation: CSARRGGRTDTQYF. V is TRBV20-1 and J is TRBJ2-3; either TRBD1 or TRBD2 may supply D (7 bases each). Germline CDR1 reads DFQATT; CDR2 reads SNEGSKA (reference sequence). V was pared by 5 bases and J by 3 bases, with 15 bases between. The CDR3 extends over 14 amino acids.

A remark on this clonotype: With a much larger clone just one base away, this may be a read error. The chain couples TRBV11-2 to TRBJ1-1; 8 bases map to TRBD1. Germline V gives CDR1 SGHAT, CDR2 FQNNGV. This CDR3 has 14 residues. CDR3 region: CAGSLETGDTEAFF. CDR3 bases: TGTGCCGGCAGCTTAGAGACAGGGGACACTGAAGCTTTCTTT.

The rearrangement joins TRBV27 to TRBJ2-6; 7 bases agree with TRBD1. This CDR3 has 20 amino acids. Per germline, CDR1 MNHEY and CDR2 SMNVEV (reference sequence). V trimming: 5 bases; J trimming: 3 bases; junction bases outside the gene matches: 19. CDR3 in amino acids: CASSPETGSKLAFGANVLTF. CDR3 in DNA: TGTGCCAGCAGTCCGGAGACAGGGAGTAAGTTGGCATTTGGGGCCAACGTCCTGACTTTC.

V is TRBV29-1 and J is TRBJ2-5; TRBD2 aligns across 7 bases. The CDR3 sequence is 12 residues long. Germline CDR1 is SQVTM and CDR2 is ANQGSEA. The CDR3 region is CNVGLTQETQYF. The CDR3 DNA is TGCAACGTGGGACTAACCCAAGAGACCCAGTACTTC.